This TCR beta chain was captured by sequencing in a study of technical replicates of blood from a handful of donors. Data came from immunoSEQ multiplex PCR; TCRdb stores just in-frame clones and leaves some out. Counted here are roughly 70,000 clones, 85% to 95% occurring once; the ten biggest clones make up 4.7%. The CDR3 covers 16 residues. V was clipped by 0 bases and J by 2 bases; unmatched bases: 5. The germline V gene encodes CDR1 SGHTA and CDR2 FQGNSA. Input material: PBMCs. The source is a human donor in good health. Some clones in this sample may be carry-over from other donors' samples. The V and J genes are TRBV7-2 and TRBJ2-5, with 8 bases fitting TRBD2. This CDR3 reads CASSLATGGGQETQYF. The CDR3 DNA reads TGTGCCAGCAGCTTAGCAACGGGGGGGGGTCAAGAGACCCAGTACTTC.